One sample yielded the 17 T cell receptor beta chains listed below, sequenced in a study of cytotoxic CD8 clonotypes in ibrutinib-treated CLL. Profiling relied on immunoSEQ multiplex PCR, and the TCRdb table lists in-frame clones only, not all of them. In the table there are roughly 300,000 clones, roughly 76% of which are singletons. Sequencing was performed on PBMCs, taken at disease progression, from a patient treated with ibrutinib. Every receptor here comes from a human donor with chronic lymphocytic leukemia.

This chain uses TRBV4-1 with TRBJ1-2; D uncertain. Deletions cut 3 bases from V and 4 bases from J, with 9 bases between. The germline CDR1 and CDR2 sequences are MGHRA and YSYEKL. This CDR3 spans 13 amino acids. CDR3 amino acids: CASSQGYSYGYTF. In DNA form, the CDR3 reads TGCGCCAGCAGCCAGGGGTATAGCTATGGCTACACCTTC.

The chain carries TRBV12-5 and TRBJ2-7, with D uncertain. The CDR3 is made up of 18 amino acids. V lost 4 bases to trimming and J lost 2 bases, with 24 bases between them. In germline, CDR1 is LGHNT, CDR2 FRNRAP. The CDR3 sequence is CASGSSAARKSTAYEQYF. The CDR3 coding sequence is TGTGCTAGTGGTTCTTCCGCCGCCCGAAAATCCACGGCCTACGAGCAGTACTTC.

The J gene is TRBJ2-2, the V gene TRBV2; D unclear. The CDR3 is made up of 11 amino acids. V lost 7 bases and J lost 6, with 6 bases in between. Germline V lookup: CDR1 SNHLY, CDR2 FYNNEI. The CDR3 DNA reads TGTGCCAGCATCCAGGCCGGGGAGCTGTTTTTT. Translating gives CASIQAGELFF.

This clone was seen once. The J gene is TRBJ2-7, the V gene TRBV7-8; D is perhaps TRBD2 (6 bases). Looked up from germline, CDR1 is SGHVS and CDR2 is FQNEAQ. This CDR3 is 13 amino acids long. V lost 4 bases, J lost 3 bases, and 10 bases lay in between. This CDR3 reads CASSYGTYYEQYF. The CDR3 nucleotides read TGTGCCAGCAGCTACGGGACTTACTACGAGCAGTACTTC.

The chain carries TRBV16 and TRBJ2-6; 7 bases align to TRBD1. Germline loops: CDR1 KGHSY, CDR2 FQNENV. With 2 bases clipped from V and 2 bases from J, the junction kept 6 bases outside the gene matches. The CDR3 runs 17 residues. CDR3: CASSQGDRVPGANVLTF. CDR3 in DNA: TGTGCCAGCAGCCAAGGAGACAGGGTTCCTGGGGCCAACGTCCTGACTTTC.

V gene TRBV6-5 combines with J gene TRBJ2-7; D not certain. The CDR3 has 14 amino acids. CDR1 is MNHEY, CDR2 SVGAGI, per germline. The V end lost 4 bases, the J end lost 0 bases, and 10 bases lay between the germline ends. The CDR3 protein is CASSLRRNSYEQYF. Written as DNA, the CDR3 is TGTGCCAGCAGTTTAAGGCGGAACTCCTACGAGCAGTACTTC.

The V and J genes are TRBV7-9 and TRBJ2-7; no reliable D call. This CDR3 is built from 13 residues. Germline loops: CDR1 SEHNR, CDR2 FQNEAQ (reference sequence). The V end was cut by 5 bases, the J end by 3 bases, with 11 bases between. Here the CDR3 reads CASSGSEFYEQYF. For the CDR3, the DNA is TGTGCCAGCAGCGGGTCGGAGTTCTACGAGCAGTACTTC.

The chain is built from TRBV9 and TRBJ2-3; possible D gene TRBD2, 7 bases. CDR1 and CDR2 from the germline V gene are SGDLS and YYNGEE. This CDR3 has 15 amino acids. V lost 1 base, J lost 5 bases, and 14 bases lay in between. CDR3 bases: TGTGCCAGCAGCGTATACGCGGGGGCGGGAGATACGCAGTATTTT. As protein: CASSVYAGAGDTQYF.

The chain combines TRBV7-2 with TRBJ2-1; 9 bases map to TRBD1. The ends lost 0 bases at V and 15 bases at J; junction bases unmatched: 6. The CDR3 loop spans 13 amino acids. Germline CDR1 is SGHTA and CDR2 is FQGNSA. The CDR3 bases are TGTGCCAGCAGCTTAGCCCCGGGACAGGGTATGTTCTTC. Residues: CASSLAPGQGMFF.

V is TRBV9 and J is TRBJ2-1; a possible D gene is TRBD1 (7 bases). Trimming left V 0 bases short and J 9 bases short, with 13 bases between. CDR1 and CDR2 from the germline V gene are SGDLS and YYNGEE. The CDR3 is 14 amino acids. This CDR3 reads CASSVVGGGSEQFF. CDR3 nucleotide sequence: TGTGCCAGCAGCGTAGTTGGAGGGGGCTCTGAGCAGTTCTTC.

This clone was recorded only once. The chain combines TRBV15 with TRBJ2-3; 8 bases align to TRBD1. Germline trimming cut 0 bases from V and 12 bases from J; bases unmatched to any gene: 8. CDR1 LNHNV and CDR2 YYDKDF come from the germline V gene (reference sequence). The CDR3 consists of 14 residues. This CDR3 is CATSREQGGWIQYF. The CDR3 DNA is TGTGCCACCAGCAGAGAACAGGGGGGTTGGATCCAGTATTTT.

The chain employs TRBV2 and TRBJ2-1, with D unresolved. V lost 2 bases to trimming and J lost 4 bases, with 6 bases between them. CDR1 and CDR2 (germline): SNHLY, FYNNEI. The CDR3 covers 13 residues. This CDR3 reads CASSEIGYNEQFF. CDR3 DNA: TGTGCCAGCAGTGAAATCGGGTACAATGAGCAGTTCTTC.

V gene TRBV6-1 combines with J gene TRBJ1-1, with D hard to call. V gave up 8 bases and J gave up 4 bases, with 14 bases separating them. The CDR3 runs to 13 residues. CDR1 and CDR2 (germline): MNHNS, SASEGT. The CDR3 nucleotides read TGTGCCAGCGGGGTGAGGGCGCGCACTGAAGCTTTCTTT. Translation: CASGVRARTEAFF.

CDR3 residues: CATSRENIAYGYTF. The DNA of the CDR3 is TGTGCCACCAGCAGAGAGAACATCGCCTATGGCTACACCTTC. V gene TRBV15 combines with J gene TRBJ1-2; the D is unclear. Germline V gene data show CDR1 as LNHNV and CDR2 as YYDKDF (reference sequence). The CDR3 sequence is 14 residues long. Trimming cost V 0 bases and J 4 bases, with 9 bases left between them.

CDR3 DNA: TGTGCCAGCAGCTTAGAAACTCAGAACACTGAAGCTTTCTTT. It yields the protein CASSLETQNTEAFF. This sequence joins TRBV7-9 and TRBJ1-1; D gene unclear. Trimming removed 1 base from V and 1 base from J, with 7 bases in between. CDR3 length equals 14 residues. Germline V gene sequence: CDR1 SEHNR, CDR2 FQNEAQ (reference sequence).

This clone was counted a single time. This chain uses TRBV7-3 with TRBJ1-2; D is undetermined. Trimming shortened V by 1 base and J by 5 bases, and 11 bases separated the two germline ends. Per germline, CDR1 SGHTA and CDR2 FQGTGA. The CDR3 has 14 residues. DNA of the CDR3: TGTGCCAGCAGCTTAATGCACTTCTCGTATGGCTACACCTTC. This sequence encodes CASSLMHFSYGYTF.

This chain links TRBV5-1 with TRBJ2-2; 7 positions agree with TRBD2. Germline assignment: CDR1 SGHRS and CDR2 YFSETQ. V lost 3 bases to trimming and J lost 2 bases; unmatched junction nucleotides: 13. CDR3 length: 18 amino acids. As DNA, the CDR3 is TGCGCCAGCAGCTCCCACTTTCCTCCGGGGGGTAACACCGGGGAGCTGTTTTTT. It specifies CASSSHFPPGGNTGELFF.